These 13 T cell receptor beta chains were sequenced from one sample in a study of shared clonotypes between healthy human individuals. Clones were read by immunoSEQ multiplex PCR, and TCRdb kept only the in-frame ones, dropping some. The sample carries 2 million to 2.5 million clones, roughly 91% recorded once. Naive CD8 isolation took CD45RO-negative cells positively selected for CCR7 and excluded terminally differentiated effector memory CD45RA+ cells. The sequenced material came from naive CD8+ T cells from PBMCs. The receptors stem from a man in his late teens or twenties in good health. Some clones in this sample may be carry-over from other donors' samples.

Points on this clone: Other DNA sequences from this sample encode an identical CDR3 as well. This chain links TRBV7-9 with TRBJ1-2; tentatively, D is TRBD1 (6 bases). Trimming shortened V by 2 bases and J by 5 bases, and 15 bases separated the two germline ends. Germline assignment: CDR1 SEHNR and CDR2 FQNEAQ (reference sequence). CDR3 length equals 15 residues. The CDR3 DNA follows: TGTGCCAGCAGCTTAAGTCCAGGGGTAGGGTATGGCTACACCTTC. Protein: CASSLSPGVGYGYTF.

The V call is TRBV18, the J call TRBJ2-7; D perhaps matches TRBD1 (6 bases). This CDR3 is built from 14 residues. Trimming pared 3 bases from V and 7 bases from J, leaving 16 bases between. Per germline, CDR1 KGHSH and CDR2 LQKENI. The CDR3 is CASSPFRQAEEQYF. In DNA form, the CDR3 reads TGTGCCAGCTCACCTTTCCGACAGGCGGAAGAGCAGTACTTC.

V is TRBV5-4 and J is TRBJ2-7, with D possibly matching TRBD2 (6 bases). V gave up 3 bases and J gave up 7 bases, with 11 bases separating them. The CDR3 loop spans 12 amino acids. Germline V CDR1 and CDR2: SGHNT, YYREEE (reference sequence). The CDR3 DNA follows: TGTGCCAGCAGCTGGGGGGAAGGAGAGCAGTACTTC. Protein sequence: CASSWGEGEQYF.

The chain uses TRBV9 and TRBJ2-1; 8 bases map to TRBD2. The V and J ends lost 3 bases and 1 base, in that order; junction bases with no gene match: 15. The CDR3 has 19 residues. Germline V CDR1 and CDR2: SGDLS, YYNGEE. The CDR3 protein is CASSDSIAGRSPSYNEQFF. CDR3 DNA: TGTGCCAGCAGCGACTCCATAGCGGGACGATCACCTTCCTACAATGAGCAGTTCTTC.

This chain uses TRBV28 with TRBJ2-1; D might be TRBD2 (5 bases). Between the trimmed V and J ends, which lost 8 bases and 9 bases, there was a span of 20 bases. The CDR3 is made up of 14 amino acids. Germline V gives CDR1 MDHEN, CDR2 SYDVKM. The CDR3 spells CASWRRRALGEQFF. The CDR3 coding sequence is TGTGCCAGCTGGAGGCGAAGGGCACTCGGTGAGCAGTTCTTC.

The rearrangement joins TRBV27 to TRBJ1-3, with D unclear. The CDR3 is 13 residues long. The V and J ends lost 2 bases and 2 bases respectively, with 4 bases between them. Germline-derived CDR1 and CDR2 are MNHEY and SMNVEV (reference sequence). The CDR3 spells CASSLVAGNTIYF. CDR3 bases: TGTGCCAGCAGTTTAGTGGCTGGAAACACCATATATTTT.

The rearrangement uses TRBV4-3 and TRBJ2-7; tentative D call: TRBD2 (5 bases). The CDR3 is 14 amino acids. V lost 2 bases to trimming and J lost 12 bases, with 20 bases between them. CDR1 and CDR2 from the germline V gene are LGHNA and YSLEER. DNA of the CDR3: TGCGCCAGCAGCCAAACAATAAGCGGCGGACGAAGGTACTTC. Amino acid sequence: CASSQTISGGRRYF.

Comment on this clone: The sample holds other DNA sequences that translate to the same CDR3. This sequence joins TRBV9 and TRBJ1-1, with 11 bases aligning to TRBD1. Trimming took 3 bases from V and 1 from J; bases not matched to a gene: 5. The CDR3 length is 16 residues. Per the germline V gene, CDR1 is SGDLS and CDR2 is YYNGEE. The CDR3 coding sequence is TGTGCCAGCAGCGCCGGAGGACAGGGGGCGAACACTGAAGCTTTCTTT. As protein: CASSAGGQGANTEAFF.

This clone is a singleton in its sample. The V gene is TRBV4-1, the J gene TRBJ2-7; no reliable D call. The CDR3 runs to 14 residues. Trimming cost V 4 bases and J 2 bases, with 12 bases left between them. The V gene's germline CDR1 is MGHRA and CDR2 YSYEKL. CDR3 loop: CASSLHRATYEQYF. The CDR3 coding sequence is TGCGCCAGCAGCCTTCACCGGGCCACCTACGAGCAGTACTTC.

The CDR3 spells CASSTGLYEQYF. In nucleotides, the CDR3 is TGCGCCAGCAGTACAGGCCTCTACGAGCAGTACTTC. This chain joins TRBV10-2 and TRBJ2-7; possible D gene TRBD1, 5 bases. The V gene lost 5 bases and the J gene lost 3 bases, with 8 bases spanning the gap. The CDR3 extends over 12 amino acids. The germline V gene has CDR1 WSHSY and CDR2 SAAADI.

The chain carries TRBV5-1 and TRBJ2-2; TRBD2 agrees at 10 bases. V dropped 1 base and J dropped 7; count of bases not matched to a gene: 7. CDR1 and CDR2 from the germline V gene are SGHRS and YFSETQ. The CDR3 contains 16 residues. CDR3 DNA sequence: TGCGCCAGCAGCTTGCCTAGCGGGAGTGTTGGCGGGGAGCTGTTTTTT. Translation: CASSLPSGSVGGELFF.

The chain carries TRBV29-1 and TRBJ1-2; D call uncertain. CDR3 length: 13 amino acids. The ends were cut back, 4 bases at V and 3 bases at J, with 12 bases in the middle. Germline V gene sequence: CDR1 SQVTM, CDR2 ANQGSEA. The CDR3 loop reads CSVGKDGDYGYTF. The CDR3 nucleotides are TGCAGCGTTGGTAAGGACGGCGACTATGGCTACACCTTC. Complete variable domain (other parts from reference TRBV29-1 and TRBJ1-2): SAVISQKPSRDICQRGTSLTIQCQVDSQVTMMFWYRQQPGQSLTLIATANQGSEATYESGFVIDKFPISRPNLTFSTLTVSNMSPEDSSIYLCSVGKDGDYGYTFGSGTRLTVV.

The chain carries TRBV6-5 and TRBJ1-1; D gene unclear. V shed 3 bases and J shed 1 base, with 12 bases lying between them. CDR1 is MNHEY, CDR2 SVGAGI, per germline. CDR3 length: 15 amino acids. CDR3 in DNA: TGTGCCAGCAGTTATAGGACCGGGCAGAACACTGAAGCTTTCTTT. It is translated as CASSYRTGQNTEAFF.